This T cell receptor beta chain was observed in a study of T cell responses to AZD1222 COVID-19 vaccine. Points from the study as a whole: Mapped onto spike, vaccine-associated CD4 TCRs spanned it and were dominant at 160-218 and 743-854.

The protocol was immunoSEQ multiplex PCR, while the TCRdb copy is restricted to in-frame clones and leaves out a portion. Of about 180,000 clones listed, around 90% were seen once; the top ten hold 25% to 30%. As regards this clone: No antigen is known for it.

The study pooled second doses at about 4 or about 12 weeks. This clonotype was obtained from an adult who received the AZD1222 COVID-19 vaccine. Sequencing was performed on peripheral blood, taken 28 days after the second AZD1222 dose.

CDR3 DNA sequence: TGTGCCAGCAGTCGGACCGCCTATGGCTACACCTTC. Its translation is CASSRTAYGYTF. The genes are TRBV6-2 or TRBV6-3 and TRBJ1-2; D unclear. Trimming left V 5 bases short and J 4 bases short, with 8 bases between. Germline V lookup: CDR1 MNHEY, CDR2 SVGEGT. The CDR3 totals 12 residues.